The 12 T cell receptor beta chains below come from one sample, sequenced in a study of blood T cell repertoires in COVID-19. Here immunoSEQ multiplex PCR was the method, and the copy in TCRdb shows in-frame clones only, minus some. The sample lists roughly 66,000 clones, 84% occurring once. The sample consisted of peripheral blood. Receptor source: a woman in her fifties or sixties with acute or convalescent COVID-19.

The chain is built from TRBV5-1 and TRBJ2-3; 8 bases align to TRBD2. V gave up 2 bases and J gave up 4 bases; unmatched junction bases: 3. The CDR3 runs to 14 residues. Germline CDR1 is SGHRS and CDR2 is YFSETQ. CDR3 sequence reads: CASSFRGGPDTQYF. CDR3 DNA sequence: TGCGCCAGCAGCTTTCGGGGGGGCCCAGATACGCAGTATTTT.

The chain couples TRBV7-9 to TRBJ2-7; 7 bases are a match to TRBD1. This CDR3 has 13 residues. Germline V gene lookup returns CDR1 SEHNR and CDR2 FQNEAQ (reference sequence). The J segment lost 3 bases and the V segment lost 5 bases, leaving 4 bases of the junction unmatched. The CDR3 is CASSRQGSYEQYF. Here the CDR3 DNA reads TGTGCCAGCAGCCGACAGGGCAGCTACGAGCAGTACTTC.

The table lists this clone with a few counts. The gene calls are TRBV23-1 and TRBJ2-7; 7 bases line up with TRBD1. TRBV23-1 is given ORF status, its function remaining uncertain. V gave up 0 bases and J gave up 3 bases; unmatched junction bases: 5. The CDR3 length is 15 residues. The CDR3 here is CASSQSMDRLYEQYF. The DNA of the CDR3 is TGCGCCAGCAGTCAATCCATGGACAGGCTCTACGAGCAGTACTTC.

The chain joins TRBV6-5 to TRBJ2-7, with 8 bases lining up with TRBD2. There are 13 residues in the CDR3. The germline V gene has CDR1 MNHEY and CDR2 SVGAGI. Trimming removed 6 bases from V and 3 bases from J; junction bases left unmatched: 4. The CDR3 DNA is TGTGCCAGCAGCTTAGCGGGGAACTACGAGCAGTACTTC. Its protein is CASSLAGNYEQYF.

The chain recombines TRBV5-1 with TRBJ1-1, with TRBD1 as a possible D gene (6 bases). CDR3 length: 13 amino acids. With 4 bases removed from V and 3 bases from J, the gap between germline ends came to 10 bases. CDR1 is SGHRS, CDR2 YFSETQ, per germline. CDR3 protein: CASSPGQYTEAFF. DNA for the CDR3: TGCGCCAGCAGCCCCGGACAGTACACTGAAGCTTTCTTT.

The genes are TRBV5-1 and TRBJ1-6; the D gene is possibly TRBD1 (6 bases). V was pared by 0 bases and J by 10 bases, with 11 bases between. Germline CDR1 reads SGHRS; CDR2 reads YFSETQ. The CDR3 is 14 residues long. CDR3 in DNA: TGCGCCAGCAGCTTGGACCTAGGGGGATCACCCCTCCACTTT. As protein: CASSLDLGGSPLHF.

J is TRBJ2-7 and V is TRBV6-1; 8 positions agree with TRBD1. In germline, CDR1 is MNHNS, CDR2 SASEGT. V shed 2 bases and J 6 bases; nucleotides not matched to a gene: 6. The CDR3 is made up of 14 amino acids. Here the CDR3 reads CASSERVTGAEQYF. DNA of the CDR3: TGTGCCAGCAGTGAACGGGTGACAGGGGCCGAGCAGTACTTC.

The gene calls are TRBV6-5 and TRBJ1-6; the D gene is possibly TRBD1 (5 bases). Trimming stripped 4 bases from V and 7 bases from J, with 11 bases between. CDR1 and CDR2 (germline): MNHEY, SVGAGI. This CDR3 is built from 14 residues. CDR3 region: CASSSGTENSPLHF. The CDR3 DNA reads TGTGCCAGCAGTTCCGGGACTGAAAATTCACCCCTCCACTTT.

The chain employs TRBV12-3 or TRBV12-4 and TRBJ1-5; TRBD1 aligns across 10 bases. The J segment lost 7 bases and the V segment lost 8 bases, leaving 5 bases of the junction unmatched. CDR3 length equals 13 residues. The CDR3 region is CASGTGDFQPQHF. CDR3 nucleotides: TGTGCCAGCGGGACAGGGGATTTCCAGCCCCAGCATTTT.

The sample holds a few counts of this clone. The CDR3 nucleotides are TGTGCCAGTAGAGAGGCTTCTAACTATGGCTACACCTTC. Amino acid sequence: CASREASNYGYTF. This rearrangement joins TRBV19 to TRBJ1-2; D remains ambiguous. There are 13 residues in the CDR3. Trimming cost V 6 bases and J 0 bases, with 8 bases left between them. From germline, CDR1 is LNHDA and CDR2 SQIVND (reference sequence).

The CDR3 DNA reads as TGTGCCAGCAGCCAAGAGGGGGGGTTGAACTATGGCTACACCTTC. Amino acid sequence: CASSQEGGLNYGYTF. V usage is TRBV3-1 (or the pseudogene TRBV3-2) and J usage is TRBJ1-2; a weak D match, TRBD1 (5 bases). Per germline, CDR1 LGHDT and CDR2 YNNKEL (reference sequence). The CDR3 spans 15 residues. V was pared by 0 bases and J by 2 bases, with 10 bases between.

The gene calls are TRBV7-2 and TRBJ2-1; TRBD2 matches at 16 bases. Germline CDR1 and CDR2: SGHTA and FQGNSA. This CDR3 region has 15 residues. V shed 5 bases, J shed 12 bases, and the junction held 7 bases outside the gene matches. The CDR3 DNA follows: TGTGCCAGCAGCCCTCTGGGACTAGCGGGGGGGCGGCAGTTCTTC. Translated, it gives CASSPLGLAGGRQFF. Full variable domain (missing parts from reference TRBV7-2 and TRBJ2-1): GAGVSQSPSNKVTEKGKDVELRCDPISGHTALYWYRQSLGQGLEFLIYFQGNSAPDKSGLPSDRFSAERTGGSVSTLTIQRTQQEDSAVYLCASSPLGLAGGRQFFGPGTRLTVL.